This T cell receptor (beta chain) is from a study of graft-versus-host responses after intestinal transplantation. Germline V lookup: CDR1 MNHNY, CDR2 SVGAGI (reference sequence). J was trimmed by 3 bases and V by 6 bases; bases with no gene match: 8. The length of the CDR3 is 14 residues. Only in-frame clones appear in the TCRdb table, and some are missing; sequencing was by immunoSEQ multiplex PCR. The sample consists of 74,000 or so clones, about 90% of them appearing once. The receptor was isolated from a human patient who received an intestinal transplant, so some T cells may come from the graft donor. Specimen: PBMCs, collected 98 days after intestinal transplantation. The chain combines TRBV6-6 with TRBJ2-7; 7 bases line up with TRBD2. DNA of the CDR3: TGTGCCAGCAGCACTCTGGGGGGGGTCTACGAGCAGTACTTC. The encoded protein is CASSTLGGVYEQYF.